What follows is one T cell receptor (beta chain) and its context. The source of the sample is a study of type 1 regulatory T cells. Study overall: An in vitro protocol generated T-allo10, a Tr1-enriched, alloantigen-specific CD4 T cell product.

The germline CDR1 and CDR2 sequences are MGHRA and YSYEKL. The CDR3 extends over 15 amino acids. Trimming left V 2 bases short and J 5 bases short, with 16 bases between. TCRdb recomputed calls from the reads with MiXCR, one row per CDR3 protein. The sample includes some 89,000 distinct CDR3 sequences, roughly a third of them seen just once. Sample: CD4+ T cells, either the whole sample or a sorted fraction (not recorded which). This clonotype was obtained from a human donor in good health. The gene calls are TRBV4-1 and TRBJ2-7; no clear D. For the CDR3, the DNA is TGCGCCAGCAGCCAAATTCTACGCGTTGGCCACGAGCAGTACTTC. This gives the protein CASSQILRVGHEQYF.